The rows below give T cell receptor beta chains drawn from one sample of a study of T cell responses to AZD1222 COVID-19 vaccine. The assay was immunoSEQ multiplex PCR, and TCRdb's table has in-frame clones only and misses some. The data show around 50,000 clones, 70% to 90% seen once. Here the sequenced sample was peripheral blood, taken on day 0 of AZD1222 vaccination. The source of these receptors is an adult in good health. CDR3s include the opening cysteine and the closing phenylalanine or tryptophan. Clone sizes are given selectively: once, few, many, or a class where the clone is expanded.

cdr3_aa	v_call	j_call	clone_size
CASSFQGSDYEQYF	TRBV27	TRBJ2-7	few
CASSLVPVAPSAEAFF	TRBV5-8	TRBJ1-1	NA
CASSTGQGRATQYF	TRBV6-5	TRBJ2-3	NA
CASSGGTLYEQYF	TRBV19	TRBJ2-7	medium-sized
CASSSSGGSYNEQFF	TRBV7-2	TRBJ2-1	NA
CASREDSFTEAFF	TRBV25-1	TRBJ1-1	NA
CASSLGAPYEQYF	TRBV6-5	TRBJ2-7	once
CASSKGVGKATNEKLFF	TRBV21-1	TRBJ1-4	NA
CASSRVLGADTQYF	TRBV3-1/TRBV3-2	TRBJ2-3	NA
CATSTPSRTGNTIYF	TRBV15	TRBJ1-3	NA
CASSQEMDPPTYEQYF	TRBV4-3	TRBJ2-7	medium-sized
CASSWGSGTGTREQYF	TRBV7-9	TRBJ2-7	NA
CASSPTRLAGVTGELFF	TRBV28	TRBJ2-2	NA
CASSPPMGADTDTQYF	TRBV18	TRBJ2-3	NA
CASAEGSGRSRLYNEQFF	TRBV7-6	TRBJ2-1	NA
CATSRDSGHYTF	TRBV15	TRBJ1-2	NA
CSVVFSGRGNTGELFF	TRBV29-1	TRBJ2-2	once
CASSPRSGVGTGELFF	TRBV18	TRBJ2-2	NA
CASSFDGTGGSQPQHF	TRBV5-1	TRBJ1-5	NA
CASRPSTGIGYTF	TRBV19	TRBJ1-2	NA
CASSLGSYGYTF	TRBV28	TRBJ1-2	NA
CASSPIGDSPLHF	TRBV7-9	TRBJ1-6	NA
CASSLSGRDEKLFF	TRBV13	TRBJ1-4	NA
CASGKVNTEAFF	TRBV27	TRBJ1-1	NA
CATEKFNEQFF	TRBV24-1	TRBJ2-1	NA
CASIRRSGLWQAGTGELFF	TRBV28	TRBJ2-2	NA
CSVPAGTGVGNEQFF	TRBV29-1	TRBJ2-1	NA
CASSQNEQFF	TRBV23-1	TRBJ2-1	NA
CASTRDRGTEAFF	TRBV9	TRBJ1-1	once
CASSQDRGPSYEQYF	TRBV4-2	TRBJ2-7	NA
CATSDLQGVGETQYF	TRBV24-1	TRBJ2-5	NA
CAWRVRGPYGYTF	TRBV30	TRBJ1-2	once
CASKTGPGDYGYTF	TRBV2	TRBJ1-2	NA
CASSEAQAGGPLRLLNEQFF	TRBV6-1	TRBJ2-1	NA
CASSLRGRNTIYF	TRBV11-2	TRBJ1-3	NA
CASSSGTGGSSYQPQHF	TRBV19	TRBJ1-5	NA
CASSGAGAGYLNTEAFF	TRBV5-8	TRBJ1-1	NA
CASRLSRSSYNEQFF	TRBV28	TRBJ2-1	NA
CSVVSQGHGTEAFF	TRBV29-1	TRBJ1-1	NA
CASSVQIFSGNTIYF	TRBV2	TRBJ1-3	NA
CASSLLPGQVNTGELFF	TRBV4-2	TRBJ2-2	NA
CASSLSHQETQYF	TRBV27	TRBJ2-5	once
CASTSTGVVNEQYF	TRBV2	TRBJ2-7	NA
CASSEFTGGGRSSGNTIYF	TRBV6-1	TRBJ1-3	NA
CASSSLGTGEAEAFF	TRBV27	TRBJ1-1	NA
CASSLAGSNQPQHF	TRBV27	TRBJ1-5	NA
CASGVTGGLSGYTF	TRBV2	TRBJ1-2	medium-sized
CASSLDRFHQPQHF	TRBV6-2/TRBV6-3	TRBJ1-5	NA
CASCPGWGEKLFF	TRBV6-5	TRBJ1-4	NA
CASSIPGRPSYF	TRBV19	TRBJ2-5	once
CASSYSPETEPYSNQPQHF	TRBV6-2/TRBV6-3	TRBJ1-5	NA
CASSLGTTGLLGSPSPLHF	TRBV5-4	TRBJ1-6	NA
CASSSQGVRDSPLHF	TRBV6-6	TRBJ1-6	NA
CASSYAPTLSNEQFF	TRBV6-5	TRBJ2-1	NA
CASSLYDEQFF	TRBV28	TRBJ2-1	NA